This T cell receptor (beta chain) was identified during a study of blood T cell repertoires in COVID-19. Study in general: Sites across the United States, Italy and Spain contributed samples from acute and convalescent COVID-19. Sample material is recorded as cDNA or gDNA derived from T cells, B-cell-depleted T cells, or PBMCs.

Study processing details: Estimates of nucleated cell counts were drawn from the amplification of reference gene primers. The data were produced by immunoSEQ multiplex PCR, yet TCRdb's version contains in-frame clones alone and is incomplete. The V and J calls and the clone size are those of that table, but D and trimming were determined from the DNA. The sample shows under 250,000 clones, around 81% of them seen only once. The ends were cut back, 7 bases at V and 8 bases at J, with 17 bases in the middle. The germline V gene has CDR1 LNHDA and CDR2 SQIVND (reference sequence). CDR3 size: 14 residues.

This clonotype was sampled from a man over 45 with active or convalescent COVID-19. V and J are TRBV19 and TRBJ1-4, with D possibly being TRBD1 (5 bases). The sample comprised peripheral blood. CDR3: CASNVGQGIEKLFF. The CDR3 DNA is TGTGCCAGTAACGTCGGGCAGGGAATCGAAAAACTGTTTTTT.